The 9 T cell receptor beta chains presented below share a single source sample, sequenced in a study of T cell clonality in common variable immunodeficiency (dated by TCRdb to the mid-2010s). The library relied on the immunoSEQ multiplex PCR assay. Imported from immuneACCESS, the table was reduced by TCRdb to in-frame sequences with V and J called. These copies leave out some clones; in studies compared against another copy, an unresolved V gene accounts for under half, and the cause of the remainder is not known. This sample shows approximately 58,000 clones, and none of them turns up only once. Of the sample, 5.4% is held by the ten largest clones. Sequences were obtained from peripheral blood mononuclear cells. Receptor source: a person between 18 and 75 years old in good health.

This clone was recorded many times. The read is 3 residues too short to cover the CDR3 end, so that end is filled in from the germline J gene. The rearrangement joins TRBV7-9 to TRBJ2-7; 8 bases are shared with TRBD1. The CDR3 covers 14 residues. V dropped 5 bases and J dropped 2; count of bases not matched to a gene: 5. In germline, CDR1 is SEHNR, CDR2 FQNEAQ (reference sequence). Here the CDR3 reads CASSVRQGTYEQYF. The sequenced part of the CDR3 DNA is TGTGCCAGCAGCGTACGACAGGGGACCTACGAG.

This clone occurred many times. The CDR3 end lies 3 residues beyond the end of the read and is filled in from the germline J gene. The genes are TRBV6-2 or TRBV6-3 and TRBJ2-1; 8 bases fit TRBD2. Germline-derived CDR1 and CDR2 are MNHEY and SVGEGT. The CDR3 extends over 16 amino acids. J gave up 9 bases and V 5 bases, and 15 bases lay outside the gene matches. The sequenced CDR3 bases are TGTGCCAGCAGTGGACCCTTGCGCGGGAGGCTTAGTGAG. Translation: CASSGPLRGRLSE. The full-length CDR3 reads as CASSGPLRGRLSEQFF.

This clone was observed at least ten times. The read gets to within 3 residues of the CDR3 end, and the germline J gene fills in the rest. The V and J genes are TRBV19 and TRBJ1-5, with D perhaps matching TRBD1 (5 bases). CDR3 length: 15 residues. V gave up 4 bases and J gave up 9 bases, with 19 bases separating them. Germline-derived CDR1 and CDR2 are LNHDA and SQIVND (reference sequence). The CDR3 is CASSTYRTPEGPQHF. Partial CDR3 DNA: TGTGCCAGTAGTACCTATCGGACACCTGAAGGGCCC.

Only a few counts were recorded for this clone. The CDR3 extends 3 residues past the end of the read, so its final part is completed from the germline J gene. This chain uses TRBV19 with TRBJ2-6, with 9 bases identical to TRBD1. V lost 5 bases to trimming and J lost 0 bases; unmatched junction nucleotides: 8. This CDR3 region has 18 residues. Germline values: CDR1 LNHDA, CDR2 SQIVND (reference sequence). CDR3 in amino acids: CASSDRTGVYSGANVLTF. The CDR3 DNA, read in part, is TGTGCCAGTAGTGACCGGACAGGGGTGTACTCTGGGGCCAACGTC. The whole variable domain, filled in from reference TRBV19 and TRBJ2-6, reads DGGITQSPKYLFRKEGQNVTLSCEQNLNHDAMYWYRQDPGQGLRLIYYSQIVNDFQKGDIAEGYSVSREKKESFPLTVTSAQKNPTAFYLCASSDRTGVYSGANVLTFGAGSRLTVL.

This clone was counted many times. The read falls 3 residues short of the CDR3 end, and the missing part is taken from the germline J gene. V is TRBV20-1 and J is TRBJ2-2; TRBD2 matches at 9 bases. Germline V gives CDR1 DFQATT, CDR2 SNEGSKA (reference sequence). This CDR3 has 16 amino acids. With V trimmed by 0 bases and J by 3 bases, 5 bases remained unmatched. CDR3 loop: CSARDNLAGYTGELFF. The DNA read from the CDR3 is TGCAGTGCTAGAGATAACCTAGCGGGATACACCGGGGAG.

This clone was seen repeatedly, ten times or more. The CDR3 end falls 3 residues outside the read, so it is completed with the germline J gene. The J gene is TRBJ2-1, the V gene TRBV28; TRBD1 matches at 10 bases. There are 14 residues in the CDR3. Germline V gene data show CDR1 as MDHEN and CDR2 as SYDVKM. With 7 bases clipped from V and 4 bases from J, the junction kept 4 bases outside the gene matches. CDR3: CASKGQGGYNEQFF. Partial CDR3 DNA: TGTGCCAGCAAAGGACAGGGGGGTTACAATGAG. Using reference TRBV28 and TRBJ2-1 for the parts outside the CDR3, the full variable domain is DVKVTQSSRYLVKRTGEKVFLECVQDMDHENMFWYRQDPGLGLRLIYFSYDVKMKEKGDIPEGYSVSREKKERFSLILESASTNQTSMYLCASKGQGGYNEQFFGPGTRLTVL.

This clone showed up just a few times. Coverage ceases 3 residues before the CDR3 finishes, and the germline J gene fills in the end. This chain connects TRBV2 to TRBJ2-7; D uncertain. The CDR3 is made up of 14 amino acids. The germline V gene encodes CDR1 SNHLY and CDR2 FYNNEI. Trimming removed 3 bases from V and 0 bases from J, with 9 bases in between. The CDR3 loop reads CASSEGSSSYEQYF. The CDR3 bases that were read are TGTGCCAGCAGTGAGGGCTCCAGCTCCTACGAG.

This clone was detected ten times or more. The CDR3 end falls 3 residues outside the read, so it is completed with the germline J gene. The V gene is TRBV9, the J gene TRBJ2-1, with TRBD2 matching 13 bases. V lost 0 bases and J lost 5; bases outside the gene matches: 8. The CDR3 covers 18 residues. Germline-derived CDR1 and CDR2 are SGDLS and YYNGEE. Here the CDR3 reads CASSVAGLAGSPDNEQFF. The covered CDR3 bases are TGTGCCAGCAGCGTAGCGGGACTAGCGGGAAGTCCAGACAATGAG.

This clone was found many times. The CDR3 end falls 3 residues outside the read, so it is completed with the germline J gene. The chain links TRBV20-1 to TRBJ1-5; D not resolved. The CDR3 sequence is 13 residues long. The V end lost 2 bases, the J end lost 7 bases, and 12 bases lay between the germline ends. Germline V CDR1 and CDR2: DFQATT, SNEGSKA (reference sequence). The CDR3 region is CSARPGVGQPQHF. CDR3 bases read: TGCAGTGCTAGACCCGGGGTGGGACAGCCC.